These T cell receptor beta chains were read from a single sample in a study of shared clonotypes between healthy human individuals. Repertoires were generated with immunoSEQ multiplex PCR, while TCRdb's copy carries only in-frame clones and drops some. The data hold approximately 2.5 million clones, with 80% to 95% observed a single time. The sample was naive CD4+ T cells from PBMCs. Receptors were obtained from a man younger than 35 in good health. Some clones in this sample may be carry-over from other donors' samples. Both conserved end residues are part of each CDR3. Fields, in order: V gene, D gene, J gene, CDR3 length, clone size, CDR3 protein, CDR3 DNA. A D gene is named only where the DNA matches it firmly. Size tells how often a clone was seen (once, few, many) or the class of an expanded clone, and some rows leave it out.

v_call: TRBV2
d_call: TRBD2
j_call: TRBJ2-1
cdr3_length: 16
clone_size: .
cdr3_aa: CASSLGTRRSYNEQFF
cdr3_nt: TGTGCCAGCAGTCTGGGGACTAGGCGGTCCTACAATGAGCAGTTCTTC

v_call: TRBV25-1
d_call: .
j_call: TRBJ1-2
cdr3_length: 13
clone_size: .
cdr3_aa: CASSESGFGGYTF
cdr3_nt: TGTGCCAGCAGTGAATCAGGGTTTGGTGGCTACACCTTC

v_call: TRBV5-5
d_call: TRBD1
j_call: TRBJ1-1
cdr3_length: 13
clone_size: .
cdr3_aa: CASSRGQNTEAFF
cdr3_nt: TGTGCCAGCAGCAGGGGGCAGAACACTGAAGCTTTCTTT

v_call: TRBV19
d_call: .
j_call: TRBJ2-5
cdr3_length: 14
clone_size: .
cdr3_aa: CASSTRTVQETQYF
cdr3_nt: TGTGCCAGTAGTACCCGGACAGTACAAGAGACCCAGTACTTC

v_call: TRBV6-1
d_call: TRBD1
j_call: TRBJ2-1
cdr3_length: 15
clone_size: .
cdr3_aa: CASRVRQGRDNEQFF
cdr3_nt: TGTGCCAGCAGGGTTCGACAGGGAAGGGACAATGAGCAGTTCTTC

v_call: TRBV11-2
d_call: TRBD2
j_call: TRBJ2-2
cdr3_length: 19
clone_size: .
cdr3_aa: CASSPWTAPGLAGFGELFF
cdr3_nt: TGTGCCAGCAGCCCCTGGACAGCACCCGGACTAGCGGGGTTCGGGGAGCTGTTTTTT

v_call: TRBV4-3
d_call: .
j_call: TRBJ2-5
cdr3_length: 14
clone_size: .
cdr3_aa: CASSQVGSGETQYF
cdr3_nt: TGCGCCAGCAGCCAAGTCGGCAGCGGGGAGACCCAGTACTTC

v_call: TRBV7-9
d_call: TRBD2
j_call: TRBJ2-1
cdr3_length: 16
clone_size: .
cdr3_aa: CATTGASGMTYNEQFF
cdr3_nt: TGTGCCACGACCGGTGCTAGCGGCATGACCTACAATGAGCAGTTCTTC

v_call: TRBV18
d_call: .
j_call: TRBJ1-1
cdr3_length: 13
clone_size: .
cdr3_aa: CASSPLQNTEAFF
cdr3_nt: TGTGCCAGCTCACCACTCCAGAACACTGAAGCTTTCTTT

v_call: TRBV18
d_call: TRBD2
j_call: TRBJ2-1
cdr3_length: 15
clone_size: .
cdr3_aa: CASSLYLAGNNEQFF
cdr3_nt: TGTGCCAGCTCACTTTACCTAGCGGGGAACAATGAGCAGTTCTTC

v_call: TRBV28
d_call: TRBD1
j_call: TRBJ2-7
cdr3_length: 13
clone_size: .
cdr3_aa: CASMRTGPYEQYF
cdr3_nt: TGTGCCAGCATGAGGACAGGGCCCTACGAGCAGTACTTC

v_call: TRBV23-1
d_call: .
j_call: TRBJ1-1
cdr3_length: 13
clone_size: .
cdr3_aa: CASSQWQNTEAFF
cdr3_nt: TGCGCCAGCAGTCAATGGCAGAACACTGAAGCTTTCTTT

v_call: TRBV5-1
d_call: .
j_call: TRBJ2-3
cdr3_length: 17
clone_size: .
cdr3_aa: CASSPGPELAGTDTQYF
cdr3_nt: TGCGCCAGCAGCCCCGGTCCCGAACTGGCTGGCACAGATACGCAGTATTTT

v_call: TRBV18
d_call: .
j_call: TRBJ1-1
cdr3_length: 15
clone_size: once
cdr3_aa: CASLPPSGINTEAFF
cdr3_nt: TGTGCCAGCTTACCACCGTCAGGGATAAACACTGAAGCTTTCTTT

v_call: TRBV6-5
d_call: TRBD2
j_call: TRBJ2-7
cdr3_length: 16
clone_size: .
cdr3_aa: CASSYSTSGSTYEQYF
cdr3_nt: TGTGCCAGCAGTTACTCCACTAGCGGGTCTACCTACGAGCAGTACTTC

v_call: TRBV28
d_call: .
j_call: TRBJ1-5
cdr3_length: 12
clone_size: .
cdr3_aa: CASSFEDQPQHF
cdr3_nt: TGTGCCAGCAGTTTCGAAGATCAGCCCCAGCATTTT